This T cell receptor (beta chain) derives from a study of tumor and adjacent non-tumor tissue in lung cancer. The wider study: Patients comprised 12 adenocarcinoma, a couple of squamous cell carcinoma and 1 small cell lung cancer.

A note on this clonotype: Its specificity is unknown. The germline gene is not matched at one end of the junction; a read error may be the cause.

This sample's RNA came from whole unsorted tissue. This non-tumor lung sample came from over 3 cm beyond the tumor edge. TCRbeta libraries were built with three rounds of nested PCR, modified from ARM-PCR. Using its own MiXCR run on the multiplex PCR reads, TCRdb lists one record per CDR3 protein. The sample lists some 80,000 distinct CDR3 sequences, around 80% occurring once. Germline V gene lookup returns CDR1 DFQATT and CDR2 SNEGSKA (reference sequence). The CDR3 spans 16 residues. Notes on the study in general: Compared with tumor, normal lung showed significantly lower TCR diversity.

The specimen was distant non-tumor lung tissue. The gene calls are TRBV20-1 and TRBJ2-5; weak D call: TRBD2 (6 bases). The sequence derives from a man aged 55 to 70 with non-small cell lung cancer. The CDR3: CSARDLGGANQESQYF. The CDR3 DNA sequence: TGTAGTGCTAGAGATCTGGGGGGAGCGAACCAAGAGTCCCAGTACTTC.